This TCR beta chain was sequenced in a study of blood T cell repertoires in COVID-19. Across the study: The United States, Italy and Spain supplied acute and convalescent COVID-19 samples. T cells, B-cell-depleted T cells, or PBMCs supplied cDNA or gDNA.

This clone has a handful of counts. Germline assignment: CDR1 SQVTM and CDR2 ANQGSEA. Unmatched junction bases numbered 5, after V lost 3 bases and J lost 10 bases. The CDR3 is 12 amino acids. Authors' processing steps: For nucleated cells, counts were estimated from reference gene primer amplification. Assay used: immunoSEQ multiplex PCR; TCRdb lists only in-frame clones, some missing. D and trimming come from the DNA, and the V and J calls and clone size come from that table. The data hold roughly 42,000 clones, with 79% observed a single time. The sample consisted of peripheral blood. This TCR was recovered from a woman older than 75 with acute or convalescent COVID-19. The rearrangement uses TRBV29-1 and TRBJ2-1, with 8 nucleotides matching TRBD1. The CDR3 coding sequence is TGCAGCGTTGAGCGACAGGGGTTGGAGCAGTTCTTC. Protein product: CSVERQGLEQFF.